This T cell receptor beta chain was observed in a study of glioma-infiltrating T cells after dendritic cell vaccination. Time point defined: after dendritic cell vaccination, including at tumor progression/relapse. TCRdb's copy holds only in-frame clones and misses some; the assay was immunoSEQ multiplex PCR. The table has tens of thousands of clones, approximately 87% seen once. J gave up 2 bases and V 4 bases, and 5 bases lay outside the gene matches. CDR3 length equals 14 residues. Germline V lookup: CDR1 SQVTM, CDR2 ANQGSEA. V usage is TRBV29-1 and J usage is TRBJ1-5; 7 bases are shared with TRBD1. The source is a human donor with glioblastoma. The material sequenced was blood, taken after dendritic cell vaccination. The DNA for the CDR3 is TGCAGCGTTGCCGGGGACAGAGGCAATCAGCCCCAGCATTTT. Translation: CSVAGDRGNQPQHF.